Each of the 8 T cell receptor beta chains below was sequenced from the same sample in a study of identifying expanded T cells in peripheral blood (dated by TCRdb to about 2019). Library generation was performed with the immunoSEQ multiplex PCR assay. TCRdb took this table from immuneACCESS and kept in-frame rearrangements with V and J called. Such tables lack part of the clones; where checked against another copy, unresolved V genes explain under half of the gap, and the rest is unexplained. The sample records about 81,000 clones, around 84% of which are singletons. The ten largest clones capture roughly a fifth of the sample. The source material was blood. These receptors came from a person between 18 and 75 years old in good health.

The rearrangement links TRBV7-9 to TRBJ2-1; 11 positions match TRBD2. This CDR3 has 15 residues. Germline trimming cut 5 bases from V and 5 bases from J; bases unmatched to any gene: 5. CDR1 SEHNR and CDR2 FQNEAQ come from the germline V gene (reference sequence). The CDR3 bases are TGTGCCAGCAGCCTGGGACTAGCGGTTAACAATGAGCAGTTCTTC. This encodes CASSLGLAVNNEQFF.

CDR3 sequence reads: CASSPQGQGMGQPQHF. As DNA, the CDR3 is TGTGCCAGCAGCCCACAGGGACAGGGGATGGGTCAGCCCCAGCATTTT. V usage is TRBV28 and J usage is TRBJ1-5; TRBD1 matches 10 bases. J was trimmed by 6 bases and V by 6 bases; bases with no gene match: 11. CDR1 and CDR2 from the germline V gene are MDHEN and SYDVKM. The CDR3 is 16 residues long.

The chain is built from TRBV10-3 and TRBJ2-7; 12 nucleotides line up with TRBD2. Trimming cost V 6 bases and J 3 bases; bases outside gene matches: 9. Germline assignment: CDR1 ENHRY and CDR2 SYGVKD. CDR3 length equals 16 residues. CDR3 nucleotide sequence: TGTGCCATCAGCGAACTACGGACTAGCGGGAACTACGAGCAGTACTTC. Residues: CAISELRTSGNYEQYF.

The CDR3 spells CASSPRGQGYNEQFF. DNA for the CDR3: TGTGCCAGCAGCCCCCGCGGACAGGGCTACAATGAGCAGTTCTTC. This rearrangement joins TRBV11-2 to TRBJ2-1; 8 nucleotides line up with TRBD1. J gave up 3 bases and V 5 bases, and 6 bases lay outside the gene matches. Germline V gene data show CDR1 as SGHAT and CDR2 as FQNNGV. The CDR3 contains 15 residues.

The J gene is TRBJ2-7, the V gene TRBV28; a weak D match, TRBD2 (6 bases). CDR1 and CDR2 (germline): MDHEN, SYDVKM. This CDR3 is built from 14 residues. V gave up 5 bases and J gave up 4 bases, with 15 bases separating them. DNA of the CDR3: TGTGCCAGCAGTCAGGTCCCGGGGAGGTACGAGCAGTACTTC. Encoded protein: CASSQVPGRYEQYF.

V usage is TRBV7-2 and J usage is TRBJ2-1; 8 bases align to TRBD2. The CDR3 contains 15 residues. V was clipped by 1 base and J by 8 bases; unmatched bases: 7. CDR1 and CDR2 (germline): SGHTA, FQGNSA. The CDR3 spells CASSLDGRALDEQFF. In DNA, the CDR3 is TGTGCCAGCAGCTTAGACGGGAGGGCCTTGGATGAGCAGTTCTTC.

The rearrangement joins TRBV15 to TRBJ2-3, with TRBD2 matching 9 bases. The junction had 9 bases not matched to a gene; V was cut back by 0 bases and J by 5 bases. From germline, CDR1 is LNHNV and CDR2 YYDKDF (reference sequence). The CDR3 has 17 residues. As DNA, the CDR3 is TGTGCCACCAGCAGAGAAAGACAAGCGGGAGGTCTAGATACGCAGTATTTT. It is translated as CATSRERQAGGLDTQYF.

This chain connects TRBV5-8 to TRBJ2-1, with 8 bases fitting TRBD2. Looked up from germline, CDR1 is SGHTS and CDR2 is YDEGEE. V was clipped by 6 bases and J by 6 bases; unmatched bases: 8. The CDR3 consists of 14 residues. This chain's CDR3 is CASTSGRPLNEQFF. Here the CDR3 DNA reads TGTGCCAGCACCAGCGGGAGACCTCTCAATGAGCAGTTCTTC.